This T cell receptor (beta chain) was recorded in a study of STAT3 mutations in large granular lymphocyte leukemia. Regarding the study as a whole: Every T-cell large granular lymphocyte leukemia patient had at least one immunodominant TCR beta clonotype. Clonal expansion was inferred from other time points because no sample existed at each clone's first appearance. All newly emerging clones after therapy were STAT3 wild type. Some patients had dominant TCR clones larger than their STAT3 mutant burden.

Note on this clone: Its specificity is not known.

Clones were sequenced by immunoSEQ multiplex PCR, and TCRdb holds only the in-frame ones, with some missing. The table shows some 10,000 clones, with around 86% occurring only once. Germline V gene sequence: CDR1 SGHNT, CDR2 YYREEE (reference sequence). Trimming removed 1 base at V and 9 bases at J, with 15 bases between. CDR3 size: 14 residues. The sample taken for sequencing was peripheral blood mononuclear cells. The receptor comes from a man older than 75 with T-cell large granular lymphocyte leukemia. Some clones in this sample may be carry-over from other donors' samples. The chain uses TRBV5-4 and TRBJ2-3, with TRBD2 as a possible D gene (5 bases). For the CDR3, the DNA is TGTGCCAGCAGCTTGTACGGAGCGGTAGCGACGCAGTATTTT. This translates into CASSLYGAVATQYF.